These 28 T cell receptor beta chains were all obtained from the same sample, sequenced in a study of blood T cell repertoires in COVID-19. TCRdb keeps only in-frame clones here, not all; method: immunoSEQ multiplex PCR. Among 120,000 or so clones listed, about 80% were seen once. Sequencing input: peripheral blood. All receptors derive from a man in his fifties or sixties with acute or convalescent COVID-19.

V gene TRBV5-1 combines with J gene TRBJ2-3, with D possibly matching TRBD1 (6 bases). Looked up from germline, CDR1 is SGHRS and CDR2 is YFSETQ. The CDR3 has 15 residues. V was pared by 5 bases and J by 0 bases, with 13 bases between. The CDR3: CASRRDTSSTDTQYF. The DNA of the CDR3 is TGCGCCAGCAGAAGGGACACCAGTAGCACAGATACGCAGTATTTT.

This clone was seen just once. The genes are TRBV6-5 and TRBJ1-5; weak D call: TRBD1 (5 bases). The CDR3 totals 14 residues. V gave up 9 bases and J gave up 0 bases, with 12 bases separating them. Looked up from germline, CDR1 is MNHEY and CDR2 is SVGAGI. CDR3 coding DNA: TGTGCCAGTACAGGTCCGAATAGCAATCAGCCCCAGCATTTT. This sequence encodes CASTGPNSNQPQHF.

The chain links TRBV21-1 to TRBJ2-3; the D call of TRBD2 is as the table states it, not checked on the DNA. TRBV21-1 is termed a pseudogene. The CDR3 loop spans 15 amino acids. In DNA form, the CDR3 reads TGTGCCAGCAGCAAAGCGCTCAGCGGTGAGGATACGCAGTATTTT. Its translation: CASSKALSGEDTQYF.

The rearrangement joins TRBV29-1 to TRBJ2-1; TRBD2 aligns across 8 bases. The germline CDR1 and CDR2 sequences are SQVTM and ANQGSEA. This CDR3 is built from 14 residues. Trimming cost V 3 bases and J 4 bases; bases outside gene matches: 5. This chain's CDR3 is CSVEGGRWYNEQFF. CDR3 nucleotide sequence: TGCAGCGTTGAGGGCGGGAGGTGGTACAATGAGCAGTTCTTC.

On this clone: Other nucleotide sequences from this sample produce the same CDR3. This chain connects TRBV5-1 to TRBJ1-1; 8 positions agree with TRBD1. Germline-derived CDR1 and CDR2 are SGHRS and YFSETQ. V shed 2 bases, J shed 1 base, and the junction held 4 bases outside the gene matches. The CDR3 has 15 amino acids. In DNA form, the CDR3 reads TGCGCCAGCAGCTTACCCGGGACAGGGAACACTGAAGCTTTCTTT. This gives the protein CASSLPGTGNTEAFF.

V usage is TRBV12-3 or TRBV12-4 and J usage is TRBJ2-1; perhaps TRBD2 as D (6 bases). The CDR3 is 13 residues long. V was shortened by 3 bases and J by 10 bases, with 13 bases between the two germline ends. This chain's CDR3 is CASSFSGSGEQFF. CDR3 DNA sequence: TGTGCCAGCAGTTTCTCCGGGAGCGGGGAGCAGTTCTTC.

The chain combines TRBV28 with TRBJ2-7; 7 nucleotides agree with TRBD2. The germline V gene encodes CDR1 MDHEN and CDR2 SYDVKM. The CDR3 sequence is 15 residues long. V was pared by 8 bases and J by 2 bases, with 12 bases of the junction left unmatched. CDR3 DNA: TGTGCCAGCGCATCTCTGGGAGCGGGAACCTACGAGCAGTACTTC. This sequence encodes CASASLGAGTYEQYF. The whole variable domain, filled in from reference TRBV28 and TRBJ2-7, reads DVKVTQSSRYLVKRTGEKVFLECVQDMDHENMFWYRQDPGLGLRLIYFSYDVKMKEKGDIPEGYSVSREKKERFSLILESASTNQTSMYLCASASLGAGTYEQYFGPGTRLTVT.

The genes are TRBV5-1 and TRBJ2-7; possible D gene TRBD2, 5 bases. The CDR3 has 11 amino acids. Germline V gives CDR1 SGHRS, CDR2 YFSETQ. V dropped 0 bases and J dropped 7 bases, with 5 bases sitting between them. The CDR3 nucleotides are TGCGCCAGCAGCTTGGGGGAGGAGCAGTACTTC. It specifies CASSLGEEQYF.

The chain joins TRBV5-4 to TRBJ2-1; 12 bases are shared with TRBD1. The J segment lost 7 bases and the V segment lost 5 bases, leaving 10 bases of the junction unmatched. The CDR3 has 16 amino acids. Germline V CDR1 and CDR2: SGHNT, YYREEE (reference sequence). For the CDR3, the DNA is TGTGCCAGCAGGGCTCCGGGACAGGGGGCATTTAATGAGCAGTTCTTC. As protein: CASRAPGQGAFNEQFF.

A few counts support this clone. The V call is TRBV29-1, the J call TRBJ1-3, with D unresolved. The ends were cut back, 0 bases at V and 0 bases at J, with 9 bases in the middle. Per the germline V gene, CDR1 is SQVTM and CDR2 is ANQGSEA. The CDR3 has 15 amino acids. The CDR3 protein is CSVEDHTVSGNTIYF. CDR3 sequence (DNA): TGCAGCGTTGAAGACCATACGGTCTCTGGAAACACCATATATTTT.

A few counts support this clone. The chain combines TRBV10-3 with TRBJ1-5; possibly TRBD1 for D (6 bases). CDR1 ENHRY and CDR2 SYGVKD come from the germline V gene. The CDR3 covers 15 residues. Trimming removed 3 bases at V and 6 bases at J, with 15 bases between. CDR3 bases: TGTGCCATCAGTGAACGGGGAGGGGGTCTTCAGCCCCAGCATTTT. It codes for CAISERGGGLQPQHF.

This clone was seen a single time. The chain recombines TRBV28 with TRBJ2-5; 8 positions agree with TRBD2. V lost 4 bases and J lost 7; bases outside the gene matches: 8. There are 14 residues in the CDR3. CDR1 is MDHEN and CDR2 is SYDVKM in the germline V gene. The CDR3 DNA follows: TGTGCCAGCAGTTCCAGAGTGGCGGGGGGGACCCAGTACTTC. Amino acids: CASSSRVAGGTQYF.

CDR3 amino acids: CASSRSGVGLSYEQYF. The CDR3 bases are TGTGCCAGCAGCCGGTCAGGGGTGGGCCTCTCCTACGAGCAGTACTTC. V and J are TRBV14 and TRBJ2-7, with D possibly being TRBD1 (6 bases). CDR3 length: 16 residues. CDR1 SGHDN and CDR2 FVKESK come from the germline V gene. Trimming removed 4 bases from V and 0 bases from J, with 16 bases in between. Filled out from reference TRBV14 and TRBJ2-7, the complete variable domain reads EAGVTQFPSHSVIEKGQTVTLRCDPISGHDNLYWYRRVMGKEIKFLLHFVKESKQDESGMPNNRFLAERTGGTYSTLKVQPAELEDSGVYFCASSRSGVGLSYEQYFGPGTRLTVT.

J is TRBJ1-5 and V is TRBV15; no reliable D call. CDR3 length: 17 residues. The V end lost 5 bases, the J end lost 0 bases, and 17 bases lay between the germline ends. Per germline, CDR1 LNHNV and CDR2 YYDKDF (reference sequence). For the CDR3, the DNA is TGTGCCACCAGCTGGGAGGGAGGCCTTTATAGCAATCAGCCCCAGCATTTT. The encoded protein is CATSWEGGLYSNQPQHF.

This sequence joins TRBV5-8 and TRBJ2-7, with D perhaps matching TRBD1 (5 bases). V was clipped by 0 bases and J by 6 bases, with 16 bases between them. The CDR3 extends over 15 amino acids. The germline V gene encodes CDR1 SGHTS and CDR2 YDEGEE. CDR3 DNA sequence: TGTGCCAGCAGCTTGGAACAGGCAAGGGGAACCGAGCAGTACTTC. Residues: CASSLEQARGTEQYF.

This rearrangement joins TRBV7-3 to TRBJ2-2; TRBD2 agrees at 11 bases. The germline CDR1 and CDR2 sequences are SGHTA and FQGTGA. The CDR3 sequence is 15 residues long. The J segment lost 5 bases and the V segment lost 5 bases, leaving 4 bases of the junction unmatched. In DNA, the CDR3 is TGTGCCAGCAGCCTTAGCGGGAGGGGGACCGGGGAGCTGTTTTTT. It is translated as CASSLSGRGTGELFF.

This clone appeared once. This sequence joins TRBV27 and TRBJ1-2; a possible D gene is TRBD1 (6 bases). CDR1 MNHEY and CDR2 SMNVEV come from the germline V gene (reference sequence). V was pared by 5 bases and J by 7 bases, with 20 bases between. This CDR3 is 15 amino acids long. The CDR3 loop is CASSPLLTGLRGYTF. The CDR3 DNA is TGTGCCAGCAGTCCTCTACTCACAGGGTTACGTGGCTACACCTTC.

In nucleotides, the CDR3 is TGCGCCAGCAGTCGACTAGCGGGAGTCTACGAGCAGTACTTC. It is translated as CASSRLAGVYEQYF. This chain joins TRBV23-1 and TRBJ2-7, with 12 bases fitting TRBD2. TRBV23-1 is given ORF status, its function remaining uncertain. The CDR3 is made up of 14 amino acids. J gave up 3 bases and V 4 bases, and 1 base lay outside the gene matches.

The genes are TRBV28 and TRBJ1-2; tentative D call: TRBD1 (6 bases). Trimming pared 5 bases from V and 2 bases from J, leaving 9 bases between. Germline lookup yields CDR1 MDHEN and CDR2 SYDVKM. This CDR3 has 13 amino acids. The CDR3 sequence is CASSLGHNYGYTF. The CDR3 DNA is TGTGCCAGCAGTCTGGGACACAACTATGGCTACACCTTC.

The genes are TRBV20-1 and TRBJ2-1; D gene ambiguous. Between the trimmed V and J ends, which lost 4 bases and 5 bases, there was a span of 3 bases. The CDR3 loop spans 10 amino acids. Germline CDR1 reads DFQATT; CDR2 reads SNEGSKA (reference sequence). The CDR3 is CSATNNEQFF. The CDR3 DNA follows: TGCAGTGCTACAAACAATGAGCAGTTCTTC.

The gene calls are TRBV24-1 and TRBJ2-3, with 9 bases lining up with TRBD2. This CDR3 contains 13 residues. Germline trimming cut 9 bases from V and 1 base from J; bases unmatched to any gene: 1. CDR1 is KGHDR and CDR2 is SFDVKD in the germline V gene. In DNA, the CDR3 is TGTGCCACCCGGACTAGCGGCACAGATACGCAGTATTTT. Translation: CATRTSGTDTQYF.

There are a few counts of this clone. This chain connects TRBV7-9 to TRBJ2-7; 9 nucleotides align to TRBD2. The CDR3 is made up of 14 amino acids. Per germline, CDR1 SEHNR and CDR2 FQNEAQ (reference sequence). The trim removed 8 bases at V and 3 bases at J, leaving 8 bases unmatched. CDR3 protein: CASSVLAGSYEQYF. CDR3 bases: TGTGCCAGCTCGGTGCTAGCGGGAAGCTACGAGCAGTACTTC.

V gene TRBV24-1 combines with J gene TRBJ2-1; tentatively, D is TRBD2 (5 bases). The germline gives CDR1 KGHDR, CDR2 SFDVKD. The CDR3 extends over 14 amino acids. V was pared by 9 bases and J by 3 bases, with 14 bases between. The CDR3 DNA follows: TGTGCCACCCAGACTACCTCGGGCTACAATGAGCAGTTCTTC. It codes for CATQTTSGYNEQFF.

This chain's CDR3 is CASSFGGGLSYEQYF. DNA of the CDR3: TGCGCCAGCAGCTTTGGGGGAGGGCTCTCCTACGAGCAGTACTTC. This chain links TRBV5-1 with TRBJ2-7, with 7 bases lining up with TRBD2. The V gene's germline CDR1 is SGHRS and CDR2 YFSETQ. The V segment lost 2 bases and the J segment 0 bases; nucleotides outside the gene matches: 5. This CDR3 is 15 amino acids long.

V and J are TRBV15 and TRBJ2-3; 7 positions agree with TRBD2. J gave up 6 bases and V 3 bases, and 0 bases lay outside the gene matches. There are 12 residues in the CDR3. Germline CDR1 LNHNV, CDR2 YYDKDF (reference sequence). The CDR3 loop reads CATSRGGDTQYF. The CDR3 DNA is TGTGCCACCAGCAGGGGAGGGGATACGCAGTATTTT. Full variable domain (outside the CDR3, taken from reference TRBV15 and TRBJ2-3): DAMVIQNPRYQVTQFGKPVTLSCSQTLNHNVMYWYQQKSSQAPKLLFHYYDKDFNNEADTPDNFQSRRPNTSFCFLDIRSPGLGDTAMYLCATSRGGDTQYFGPGTRLTVL.

The chain carries TRBV18 and TRBJ2-5; D gene ambiguous. Germline CDR1 reads KGHSH; CDR2 reads LQKENI. Trimming shortened V by 6 bases and J by 4 bases, and 12 bases separated the two germline ends. The CDR3 spans 13 residues. The CDR3 DNA is TGTGCCAGCTCTCGAGGAGCGACAGAGACCCAGTACTTC. Protein: CASSRGATETQYF.

The count of this clone is one. V is TRBV3-1 (or the pseudogene TRBV3-2) and J is TRBJ2-7; D perhaps matches TRBD1 (5 bases). The CDR3 length is 15 residues. Germline CDR1 LGHDT, CDR2 YNNKEL (reference sequence). V was trimmed by 0 bases and J by 3 bases, leaving 12 bases between them. The CDR3 spells CASSQEGASNYEQYF. The CDR3 DNA reads TGTGCCAGCAGCCAAGAAGGGGCCTCAAACTACGAGCAGTACTTC.

The chain joins TRBV19 to TRBJ1-2; D is undetermined. Germline V gene data show CDR1 as LNHDA and CDR2 as SQIVND (reference sequence). The germline V and J ends were trimmed by 6 bases and 6 bases, with 11 bases remaining between them. The CDR3 is 12 amino acids. The CDR3 sequence: CASREGWDGYTF. CDR3 bases: TGTGCCAGTAGAGAGGGATGGGATGGCTACACCTTC.